The T cell receptor beta chain described here comes from a study of blood T cell repertoires in COVID-19. The overall study: Recovered Cohort 3 donors showed two negative PCRs, clearance, or symptom resolution. Specimens from acute and convalescent COVID-19 originated in the United States, Italy and Spain. PBMCs, B-cell-depleted T cells, or T cells were the source of the cDNA or gDNA that made up the material.

Under the authors' procedure: Nucleated cell number was recorded as an estimate derived from reference gene primer amplification. The method was immunoSEQ multiplex PCR; TCRdb's version includes in-frame clones alone and lacks a portion of them. V, J and clone size derive from that table, while D and trimming were established from the DNA sequence. Of 210,000 or so clones in the sample, roughly nine tenths were seen once. The V gene's germline CDR1 is SGHAT and CDR2 FQNNGV. V lost 5 bases and J lost 4; bases outside the gene matches: 8. The CDR3 length is 15 residues. Material for sequencing was PBMCs or T cells enriched from blood (not recorded which). The chain has TRBV11-2 and TRBJ2-1; 7 bases match TRBD2. The clonotype was recovered from a woman in her 50s in a cohort exposed to, infected with or recovered from COVID-19 (not recorded which). CDR3 DNA sequence: TGTGCCAGCAGCCCAACGTCTAGCGGATACAATGAGCAGTTCTTC. Its protein is CASSPTSSGYNEQFF.